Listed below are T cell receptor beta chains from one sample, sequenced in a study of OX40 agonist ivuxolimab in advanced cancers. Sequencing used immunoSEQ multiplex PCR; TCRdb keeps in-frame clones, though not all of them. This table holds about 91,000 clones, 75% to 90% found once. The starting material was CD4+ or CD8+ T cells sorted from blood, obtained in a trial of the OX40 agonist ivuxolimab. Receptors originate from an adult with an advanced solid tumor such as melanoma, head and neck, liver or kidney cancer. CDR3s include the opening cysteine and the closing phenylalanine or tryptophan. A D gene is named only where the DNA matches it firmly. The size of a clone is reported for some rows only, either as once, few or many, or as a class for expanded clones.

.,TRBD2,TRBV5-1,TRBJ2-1,TGCGCCAGCAGCAACCTCATAGCGGGTCACAATGAGCAGTTCTTC,CASSNLIAGHNEQFF
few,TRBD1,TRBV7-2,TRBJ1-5,TGTGCCAGCAGCATCCGCTCAGGGGGCGGAAGCAATCAGCCCCAGCATTTT,CASSIRSGGGSNQPQHF
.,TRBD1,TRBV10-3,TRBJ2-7,TGTGCCATCAGTGGGGGACAGGCCAGCTCCTACGAGCAGTACTTC,CAISGGQASSYEQYF
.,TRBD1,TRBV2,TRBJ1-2,TGTGCCAGCAGTACAGGGGTCGGCGGCTACACCTTC,CASSTGVGGYTF
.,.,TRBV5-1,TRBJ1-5,TGCGCCAGCAGCTCCGGGGGAATAGGCAATCAGCCCCAGCATTTT,CASSSGGIGNQPQHF
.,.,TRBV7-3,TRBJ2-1,TGTGCCAGCAGCTGGGGCAGCCACAATGAGCAGTTCTTC,CASSWGSHNEQFF
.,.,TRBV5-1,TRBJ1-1,TGCGCCAGCAGCTTGCGGCAGACGAGCGCTGAAGCTTTCTTT,CASSLRQTSAEAFF
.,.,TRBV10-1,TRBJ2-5,TGCGCCAGCAGTTTCAGTACGGGAGAAGAGACCCAGTACTTC,CASSFSTGEETQYF
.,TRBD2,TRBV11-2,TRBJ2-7,TGTGCCAGCAGCCGGACTAGCGGGATCTACGAGCAGTACTTC,CASSRTSGIYEQYF
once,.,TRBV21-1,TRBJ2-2,TGTGCCAGCAGCAAAGACGCGTCCCCCGACCCCAACACCGGGGAGCTGTTTTTT,CASSKDASPDPNTGELFF